What follows describes a single T cell receptor beta chain. Its antigen is undetermined. These data belong to a study of cytomegalovirus exposure and HLA in healthy donors. Study-level points and caveats: Specific recognition of CMV antigens was confirmed in vitro for three chains (all CMV-associated). The classifier, whose performance was assessed in both the original and validation cohorts, reportedly diagnosed cytomegalovirus status with high specificity and sensitivity. Researchers counted some 150 TCR beta chains as cytomegalovirus-associated.

Only in-frame clones appear in the TCRdb table, and some are missing; sequencing was by immunoSEQ multiplex PCR. Found here are 250,000 to 400,000 clones, roughly 87% of them singletons; the top ten hold approximately 1.2%. Material for sequencing was PBMCs. The receptor was derived from a woman aged 25 to 39 in good health and CMV-seropositive.

The CDR3 nucleotides read TGTGCCAGCTCACCCCCTGACAGGCCCGGGAACTATGGCTACACCTTC. It is translated as CASSPPDRPGNYGYTF. The gene calls are TRBV18 and TRBJ1-2, with TRBD1 as a possible D gene (6 bases). V was pared by 3 bases and J by 2 bases, with 16 bases between. CDR1 KGHSH and CDR2 LQKENI come from the germline V gene. The CDR3 length is 16 residues.